This T cell receptor (beta chain) was recovered during a study of CD8 T cells in ankylosing spondylitis. This clonotype was found a few times. Its specificity is not known. The CDR3 runs to 15 residues. Germline CDR1 reads ENHRY; CDR2 reads SYGVKD. The V and J ends lost 4 bases and 6 bases respectively, with 16 bases between them. TCRdb used MiXCR to reprocess the 5' RACE reads, holding one entry per CDR3 protein. Counted here are 200,000 to 250,000 distinct CDR3 sequences, 15% to 20% occurring once; the ten biggest clones make up about 42%. Study-level points and caveats: Matched ankylosing spondylitis synovial fluid reportedly showed significant enrichment of disease-linked clones. A motif of 7 to 9 highly homologous TCR beta variants was seen as apparently characteristic of ankylosing spondylitis blood.

The origin of this receptor is a male donor with ankylosing spondylitis. The chain employs TRBV10-3 and TRBJ2-1, with D perhaps being TRBD1 or TRBD2 (5 bases each). The specimen was blood, either unsorted or a sorted T cell fraction (not recorded which). This CDR3 reads CAISVSEPGGNEQFF. CDR3 nucleotides: TGTGCCATCAGTGTGTCGGAGCCTGGGGGCAATGAGCAGTTCTTC.